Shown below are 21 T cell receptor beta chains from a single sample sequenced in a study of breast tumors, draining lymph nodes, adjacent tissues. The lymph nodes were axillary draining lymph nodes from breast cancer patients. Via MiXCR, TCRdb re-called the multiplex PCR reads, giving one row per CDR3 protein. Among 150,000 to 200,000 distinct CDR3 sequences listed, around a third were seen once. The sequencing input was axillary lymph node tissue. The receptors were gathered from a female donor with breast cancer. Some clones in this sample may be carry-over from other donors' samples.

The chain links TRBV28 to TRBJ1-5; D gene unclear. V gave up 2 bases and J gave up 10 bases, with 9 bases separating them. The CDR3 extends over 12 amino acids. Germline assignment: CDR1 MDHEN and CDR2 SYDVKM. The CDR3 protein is CASSLAGGPQHF. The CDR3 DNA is TGTGCCAGCAGTTTAGCCGGTGGCCCCCAGCATTTT.

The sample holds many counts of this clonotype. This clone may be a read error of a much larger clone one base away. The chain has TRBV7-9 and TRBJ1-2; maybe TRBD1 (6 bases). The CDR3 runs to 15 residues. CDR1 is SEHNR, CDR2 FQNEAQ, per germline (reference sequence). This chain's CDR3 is CASSLGSGVNYGYPF. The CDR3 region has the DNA TGTGCCAGCAGCTTAGGTTCAGGGGTTAACTATGGCTACCCCTTC.

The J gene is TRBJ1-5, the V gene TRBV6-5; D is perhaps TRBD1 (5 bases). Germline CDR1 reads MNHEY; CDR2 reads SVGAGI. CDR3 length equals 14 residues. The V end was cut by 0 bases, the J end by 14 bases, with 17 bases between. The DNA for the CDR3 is TGTGCCAGCAGTTACTCGGGCAGGGTAAATCCCGAGCATTTT. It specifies CASSYSGRVNPEHF.

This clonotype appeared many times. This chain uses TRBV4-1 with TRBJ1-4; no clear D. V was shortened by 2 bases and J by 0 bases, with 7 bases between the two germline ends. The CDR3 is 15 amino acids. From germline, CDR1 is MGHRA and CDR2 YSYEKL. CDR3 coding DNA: TGCGCCAGCAGCCAACGACATCCAACTAATGAAAAACTGTTTTTT. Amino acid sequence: CASSQRHPTNEKLFF.

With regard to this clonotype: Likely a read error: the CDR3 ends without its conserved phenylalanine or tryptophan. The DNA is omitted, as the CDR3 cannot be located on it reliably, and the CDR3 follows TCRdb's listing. The CDR3 loop reads CASSHPPTS. The chain carries TRBV2 and TRBJ1-6. The CDR3 length equals 9 residues, ends included. Germline lookup yields CDR1 SNHLY and CDR2 FYNNEI.

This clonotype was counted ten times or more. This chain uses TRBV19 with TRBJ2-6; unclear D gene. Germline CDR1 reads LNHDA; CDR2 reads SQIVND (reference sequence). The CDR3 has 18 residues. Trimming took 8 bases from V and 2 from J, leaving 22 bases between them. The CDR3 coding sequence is TGTGCCAGTGGTGCTGAGTGGGGAACCGAGGCTGGGGCCAACGTCCTGACTTTC. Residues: CASGAEWGTEAGANVLTF.

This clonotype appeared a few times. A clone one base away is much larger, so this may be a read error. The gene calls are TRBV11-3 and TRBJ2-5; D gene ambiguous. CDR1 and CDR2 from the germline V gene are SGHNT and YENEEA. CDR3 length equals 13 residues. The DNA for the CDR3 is TGTGCCAGCAGCCCCCGGCTCCAAGCGACCCAGTACTTC. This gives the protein CASSPRLQATQYF.

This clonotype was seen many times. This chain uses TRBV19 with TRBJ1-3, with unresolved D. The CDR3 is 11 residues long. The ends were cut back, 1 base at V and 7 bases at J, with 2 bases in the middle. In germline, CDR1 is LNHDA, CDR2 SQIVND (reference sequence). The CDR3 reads CASSIGNTIYF. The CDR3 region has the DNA TGTGCCAGTAGTATAGGTAACACCATATATTTT.

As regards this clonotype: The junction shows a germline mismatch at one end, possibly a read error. DNA of the CDR3: TGTGCCAGCAGTCCCGTCCGACAGAGCTCCTACAATGAGCAGTTCTTC. Protein sequence: CASSPVRQSSYNEQFF. The chain carries TRBV24-1 and TRBJ2-1, with TRBD1 as a possible D gene (5 bases). The CDR3 is 16 residues long. CDR1 is KGHDR, CDR2 SFDVKD, per germline.

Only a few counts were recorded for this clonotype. CDR3 bases: TGTGCCAGCAGAGAAACCGGGATTAAAACAAAACTTCCATATGGCTACACCTTC. Translated, it gives CASRETGIKTKLPYGYTF. This sequence joins TRBV6-5 and TRBJ1-2; D unresolved. The V gene lost 6 bases and the J gene lost 5 bases, with 28 bases spanning the gap. From germline, CDR1 is MNHEY and CDR2 SVGAGI. The CDR3 length is 18 residues.

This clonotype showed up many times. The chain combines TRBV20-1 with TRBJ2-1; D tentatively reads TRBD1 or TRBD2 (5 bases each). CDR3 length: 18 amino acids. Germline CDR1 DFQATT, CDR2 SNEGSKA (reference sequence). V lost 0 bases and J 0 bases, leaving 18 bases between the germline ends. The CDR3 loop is CSARDSGRWDRSYNEQFF. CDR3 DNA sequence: TGCAGTGCTAGAGATTCGGGGCGATGGGACCGCTCCTACAATGAGCAGTTCTTC.

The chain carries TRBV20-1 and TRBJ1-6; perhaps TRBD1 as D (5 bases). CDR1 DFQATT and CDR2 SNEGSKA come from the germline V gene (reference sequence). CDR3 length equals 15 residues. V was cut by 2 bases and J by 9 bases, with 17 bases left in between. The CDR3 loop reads CSARKGLLAGSPLHF. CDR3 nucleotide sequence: TGCAGTGCTAGAAAGGGGTTGCTAGCGGGTTCACCCCTCCACTTT.

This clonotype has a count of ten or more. Here the CDR3 DNA reads TGTGCCACCAGTGCCTGGGGGACACTTTTCGACAATGAGCAGTTCTTC. This codes for CATSAWGTLFDNEQFF. The chain carries TRBV24-1 and TRBJ2-1; tentatively, D is TRBD1 (6 bases). Germline V gene sequence: CDR1 KGHDR, CDR2 SFDVKD. CDR3 size: 16 residues. V lost 5 bases and J lost 5, with 18 bases in between.

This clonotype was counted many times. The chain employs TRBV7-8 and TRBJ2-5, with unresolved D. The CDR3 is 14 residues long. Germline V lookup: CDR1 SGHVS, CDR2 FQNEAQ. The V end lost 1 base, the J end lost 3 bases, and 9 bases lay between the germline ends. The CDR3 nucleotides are TGTGCCAGCAGCTTAGGGGCGGTGAAAGAGACCCAGTACTTC. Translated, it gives CASSLGAVKETQYF.

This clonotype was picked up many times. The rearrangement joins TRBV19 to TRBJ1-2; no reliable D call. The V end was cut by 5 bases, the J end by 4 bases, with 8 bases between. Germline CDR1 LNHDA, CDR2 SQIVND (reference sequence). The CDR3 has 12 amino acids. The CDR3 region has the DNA TGTGCCAGTAGTCGAGACGGCTATGGCTACACCTTC. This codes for CASSRDGYGYTF.

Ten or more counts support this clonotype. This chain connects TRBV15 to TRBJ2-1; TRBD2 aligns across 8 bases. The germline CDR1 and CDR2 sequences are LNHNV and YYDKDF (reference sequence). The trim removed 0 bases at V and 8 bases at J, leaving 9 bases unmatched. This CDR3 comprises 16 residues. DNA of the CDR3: TGTGCCACCAGCAGAGATGTCGGGGGGGGCCGGGATGAGCAGTTCTTC. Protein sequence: CATSRDVGGGRDEQFF.

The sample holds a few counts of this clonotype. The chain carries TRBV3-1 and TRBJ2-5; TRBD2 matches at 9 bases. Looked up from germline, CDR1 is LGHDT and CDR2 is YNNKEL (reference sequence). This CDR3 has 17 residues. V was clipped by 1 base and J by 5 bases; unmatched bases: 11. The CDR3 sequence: CASSQVLTSGRPETQYF. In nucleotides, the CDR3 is TGTGCCAGCAGCCAAGTTCTTACCAGCGGGAGGCCGGAGACCCAGTACTTC.

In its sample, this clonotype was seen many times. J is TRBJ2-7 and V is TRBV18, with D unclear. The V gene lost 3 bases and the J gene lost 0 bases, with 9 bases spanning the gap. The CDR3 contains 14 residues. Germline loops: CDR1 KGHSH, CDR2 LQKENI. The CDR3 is CASSPPSRSYEQYF. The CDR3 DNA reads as TGTGCCAGCTCACCGCCGTCACGCTCCTACGAGCAGTACTTC. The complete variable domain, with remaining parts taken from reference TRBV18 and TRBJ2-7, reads NAGVMQNPRHLVRRRGQEARLRCSPMKGHSHVYWYRQLPEEGLKFMVYLQKENIIDESGMPKERFSAEFPKEGPSILRIQQVVRGDSAAYFCASSPPSRSYEQYFGPGTRLTVT.

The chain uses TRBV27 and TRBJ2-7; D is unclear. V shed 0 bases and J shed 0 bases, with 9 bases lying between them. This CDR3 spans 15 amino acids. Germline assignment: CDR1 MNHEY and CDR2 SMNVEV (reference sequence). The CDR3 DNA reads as TGTGCCAGCAGTTTATCCCTCCTAAGCTCCTACGAGCAGTACTTC. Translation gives CASSLSLLSSYEQYF.

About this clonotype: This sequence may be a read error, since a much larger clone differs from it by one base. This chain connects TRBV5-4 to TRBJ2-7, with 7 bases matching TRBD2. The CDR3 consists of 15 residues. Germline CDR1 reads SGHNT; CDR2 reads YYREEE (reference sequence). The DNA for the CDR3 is TGTGCCAGCAGCTTGGAGACTAGCACCGACTACGAGCAGCACTTC. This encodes CASSLETSTDYEQHF. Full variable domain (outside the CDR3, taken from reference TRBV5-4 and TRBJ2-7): ETGVTQSPTHLIKTRGQQVTLRCSSQSGHNTVSWYQQALGQGPQFIFQYYREEENGRGNFPPRFSGLQFPNYSSELNVNALELDDSALYLCASSLETSTDYEQHFGPGTRLTVT.

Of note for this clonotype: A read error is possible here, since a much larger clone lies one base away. This chain's CDR3 is CASSPRLAGGDYNEQFF. CDR3 sequence (DNA): TGTGCCAGCAGCCCCCGACTAGCGGGAGGGGATTACAATGAGCAGTTCTTC. This chain links TRBV13 with TRBJ2-1, with TRBD2 matching 14 bases. With V trimmed by 5 bases and J by 4 bases, 7 bases remained unmatched. Germline V gives CDR1 PRHDT, CDR2 FYEKMQ (reference sequence). The CDR3 has 17 residues.